These 19 T cell receptor beta chains originate from one sample sequenced in a study of T cell changes during pregnancy in multiple sclerosis. Clones were read by immunoSEQ multiplex PCR, and TCRdb kept only the in-frame ones, dropping some. The data show around 50,000 clones, 93% seen once. This sample comprised CD8+ T cells from peripheral blood mononuclear cells, obtained in the second trimester of pregnancy. These receptors all come from a female donor with multiple sclerosis, enrolled in a pregnancy study.

This clone was observed a handful of times. The V gene is TRBV4-1, the J gene TRBJ1-1; D is perhaps TRBD1 (6 bases). V was trimmed by 3 bases and J by 4 bases, leaving 18 bases between them. CDR1 and CDR2 from the germline V gene are MGHRA and YSYEKL. This CDR3 is 16 amino acids long. As DNA, the CDR3 is TGCGCCAGCAGCCAGGTCGGGAGGGGGGTAGGCACTGAAGCTTTCTTT. As protein: CASSQVGRGVGTEAFF.

This chain joins TRBV25-1 and TRBJ2-2, with unresolved D. There are 12 residues in the CDR3. Germline CDR1 MGHDK, CDR2 SYGVNS. The V end was cut by 4 bases, the J end by 6 bases, with 6 bases between. CDR3 bases: TGTGCCAGCAGTGTCGCGCCCGGGGAGCTGTTTTTT. Translation: CASSVAPGELFF.

The J gene is TRBJ2-5, the V gene TRBV5-1; 12 positions agree with TRBD2. This CDR3 contains 15 residues. The junction had 3 bases not matched to a gene; V was cut back by 4 bases and J by 2 bases. Germline V lookup: CDR1 SGHRS, CDR2 YFSETQ. The CDR3 loop is CASSQGLAGQETQYF. CDR3 coding DNA: TGCGCCAGCAGCCAGGGACTAGCGGGTCAAGAGACCCAGTACTTC.

This chain connects TRBV13 to TRBJ2-7; D is possibly TRBD2 (6 bases). V lost 1 base and J 0 bases, leaving 19 bases between the germline ends. The CDR3 runs 18 residues. The germline V gene encodes CDR1 PRHDT and CDR2 FYEKMQ (reference sequence). This CDR3 is CASSLEGGEELISYEQYF. The CDR3 bases are TGTGCCAGCAGCTTAGAAGGAGGGGAAGAGCTAATCTCCTACGAGCAGTACTTC.

V usage is TRBV2 and J usage is TRBJ2-5; D is possibly TRBD1 (5 bases). V lost 5 bases to trimming and J lost 0 bases, with 10 bases between them. The CDR3 spans 14 residues. The germline gives CDR1 SNHLY, CDR2 FYNNEI. CDR3 residues: CASSLDSYQETQYF. As DNA, the CDR3 is TGTGCCAGCAGTCTTGACAGCTACCAAGAGACCCAGTACTTC.

The V gene is TRBV11-2, the J gene TRBJ2-3, with 11 bases fitting TRBD2. CDR1 and CDR2 (germline): SGHAT, FQNNGV. The CDR3 runs 16 residues. V was clipped by 5 bases and J by 2 bases; unmatched bases: 6. CDR3 loop: CASSPGLAVLTDTQYF. The CDR3 DNA reads TGTGCCAGCAGCCCGGGACTAGCGGTCCTCACAGATACGCAGTATTTT.

This chain joins TRBV27 and TRBJ2-1, with unresolved D. V lost 3 bases and J 3 bases, leaving 21 bases between the germline ends. The germline CDR1 and CDR2 sequences are MNHEY and SMNVEV (reference sequence). The CDR3 runs 18 residues. Here the CDR3 DNA reads TGTGCCAGCAGTTTCAGTCCTCTCCCGCTAGTGGGCTACAATGAGCAGTTCTTC. Translated: CASSFSPLPLVGYNEQFF.

The chain uses TRBV5-4 and TRBJ2-7; the D gene is possibly TRBD1 (5 bases). This CDR3 comprises 13 residues. Deletions cut 4 bases from V and 3 bases from J, with 11 bases between. Germline V gene sequence: CDR1 SGHNT, CDR2 YYREEE (reference sequence). CDR3 residues: CASSDRQFYEQYF. DNA for the CDR3: TGTGCCAGCAGCGATCGACAGTTCTACGAGCAGTACTTC.

The J gene is TRBJ2-7, the V gene TRBV6-1; 9 positions agree with TRBD1. V lost 3 bases to trimming and J lost 3 bases; unmatched junction nucleotides: 9. Germline assignment: CDR1 MNHNS and CDR2 SASEGT. This CDR3 spans 16 amino acids. The CDR3 DNA is TGTGCCAGCAGTGATGGTTTTGGGACAGGGAGCTACGAGCAGTACTTC. This gives the protein CASSDGFGTGSYEQYF.

This rearrangement joins TRBV9 to TRBJ2-5; 7 positions agree with TRBD1. This CDR3 region has 15 residues. Looked up from germline, CDR1 is SGDLS and CDR2 is YYNGEE. V lost 3 bases to trimming and J lost 1 base; unmatched junction nucleotides: 6. Here the CDR3 DNA reads TGTGCCAGCAGCGCCGGACAGGCTTCCCAAGAGACCCAGTACTTC. This codes for CASSAGQASQETQYF.

The V and J genes are TRBV5-1 and TRBJ2-7, with D unresolved. V lost 0 bases and J 4 bases, leaving 5 bases between the germline ends. The CDR3 runs to 12 residues. Germline V gene data show CDR1 as SGHRS and CDR2 as YFSETQ. CDR3 sequence (DNA): TGCGCCAGCAGCTTGGGCGATTACGAGCAGTACTTC. This sequence encodes CASSLGDYEQYF.

The gene calls are TRBV4-3 and TRBJ2-7, with 8 nucleotides matching TRBD1. This CDR3 region has 16 residues. V trimming: 1 base; J trimming: 2 bases; junction bases outside the gene matches: 7. Germline V gene lookup returns CDR1 LGHNA and CDR2 YSLEER. Here the CDR3 DNA reads TGCGCCAGCAGCCAAGGTCCGACAGGGGATACCTACGAGCAGTACTTC. Its translation is CASSQGPTGDTYEQYF.

The V gene is TRBV4-1, the J gene TRBJ2-4, with 9 nucleotides matching TRBD1. Trimming cost V 0 bases and J 8 bases; bases outside gene matches: 8. The CDR3 spans 16 residues. Germline V gene data show CDR1 as MGHRA and CDR2 as YSYEKL. As DNA, the CDR3 is TGCGCCAGCAGCCAAGACCTGGGACAGGGTCTGGACATTCAGTACTTC. It translates to CASSQDLGQGLDIQYF.

The chain has TRBV25-1 and TRBJ2-7; possibly TRBD1 for D (7 bases). The V and J ends lost 1 base and 0 bases respectively, with 10 bases between them. This CDR3 is 15 amino acids long. Germline V lookup: CDR1 MGHDK, CDR2 SYGVNS. For the CDR3, the DNA is TGTGCCAGCAGTGAATCCAGGGGGGACTCCTACGAGCAGTACTTC. Translated: CASSESRGDSYEQYF.

The chain combines TRBV5-6 with TRBJ2-7; 9 positions match TRBD1. This CDR3 spans 15 amino acids. V shed 6 bases, J shed 4 bases, and the junction held 11 bases outside the gene matches. The germline V gene encodes CDR1 SGHDT and CDR2 YYEEEE. This CDR3 is CASTEGTGINYEQYF. CDR3 nucleotide sequence: TGTGCCAGCACCGAGGGGACAGGGATTAATTACGAGCAGTACTTC.

The CDR3 reads CASSVDAGGGTDTQYF. CDR3 DNA: TGTGCCAGCAGCGTAGACGCAGGGGGAGGCACAGATACGCAGTATTTT. The V and J genes are TRBV9 and TRBJ2-3; 7 bases agree with TRBD1. CDR3 length equals 16 residues. V lost 0 bases and J lost 1; bases outside the gene matches: 5. Germline-derived CDR1 and CDR2 are SGDLS and YYNGEE.

The V and J genes are TRBV27 and TRBJ2-1; TRBD2 matches 10 bases. The junction had 10 bases not matched to a gene; V was cut back by 5 bases and J by 9 bases. Germline assignment: CDR1 MNHEY and CDR2 SMNVEV (reference sequence). CDR3 length: 15 amino acids. CDR3 nucleotides: TGTGCCAGCAGTCCCACAAGCGGGGGGGTCGGTGAGCAGTTCTTC. Its translation: CASSPTSGGVGEQFF.

The chain employs TRBV7-9 and TRBJ1-1; no definite D call. Germline V gives CDR1 SEHNR, CDR2 FQNEAQ (reference sequence). V shed 1 base and J shed 3 bases, with 21 bases lying between them. This CDR3 is 18 amino acids long. The CDR3 is CASSLVGEGGRPDTEAFF. For the CDR3, the DNA is TGTGCCAGCAGCTTAGTGGGTGAGGGCGGGCGGCCGGACACTGAAGCTTTCTTT.

The genes are TRBV10-3 and TRBJ1-2; D remains ambiguous. The CDR3 is 15 residues long. V lost 4 bases and J 4 bases, leaving 16 bases between the germline ends. Germline-derived CDR1 and CDR2 are ENHRY and SYGVKD. CDR3 nucleotides: TGTGCCATCAGTGCCCCTTATGAACGGGGCTATGGCTACACCTTC. Translation gives CAISAPYERGYGYTF.